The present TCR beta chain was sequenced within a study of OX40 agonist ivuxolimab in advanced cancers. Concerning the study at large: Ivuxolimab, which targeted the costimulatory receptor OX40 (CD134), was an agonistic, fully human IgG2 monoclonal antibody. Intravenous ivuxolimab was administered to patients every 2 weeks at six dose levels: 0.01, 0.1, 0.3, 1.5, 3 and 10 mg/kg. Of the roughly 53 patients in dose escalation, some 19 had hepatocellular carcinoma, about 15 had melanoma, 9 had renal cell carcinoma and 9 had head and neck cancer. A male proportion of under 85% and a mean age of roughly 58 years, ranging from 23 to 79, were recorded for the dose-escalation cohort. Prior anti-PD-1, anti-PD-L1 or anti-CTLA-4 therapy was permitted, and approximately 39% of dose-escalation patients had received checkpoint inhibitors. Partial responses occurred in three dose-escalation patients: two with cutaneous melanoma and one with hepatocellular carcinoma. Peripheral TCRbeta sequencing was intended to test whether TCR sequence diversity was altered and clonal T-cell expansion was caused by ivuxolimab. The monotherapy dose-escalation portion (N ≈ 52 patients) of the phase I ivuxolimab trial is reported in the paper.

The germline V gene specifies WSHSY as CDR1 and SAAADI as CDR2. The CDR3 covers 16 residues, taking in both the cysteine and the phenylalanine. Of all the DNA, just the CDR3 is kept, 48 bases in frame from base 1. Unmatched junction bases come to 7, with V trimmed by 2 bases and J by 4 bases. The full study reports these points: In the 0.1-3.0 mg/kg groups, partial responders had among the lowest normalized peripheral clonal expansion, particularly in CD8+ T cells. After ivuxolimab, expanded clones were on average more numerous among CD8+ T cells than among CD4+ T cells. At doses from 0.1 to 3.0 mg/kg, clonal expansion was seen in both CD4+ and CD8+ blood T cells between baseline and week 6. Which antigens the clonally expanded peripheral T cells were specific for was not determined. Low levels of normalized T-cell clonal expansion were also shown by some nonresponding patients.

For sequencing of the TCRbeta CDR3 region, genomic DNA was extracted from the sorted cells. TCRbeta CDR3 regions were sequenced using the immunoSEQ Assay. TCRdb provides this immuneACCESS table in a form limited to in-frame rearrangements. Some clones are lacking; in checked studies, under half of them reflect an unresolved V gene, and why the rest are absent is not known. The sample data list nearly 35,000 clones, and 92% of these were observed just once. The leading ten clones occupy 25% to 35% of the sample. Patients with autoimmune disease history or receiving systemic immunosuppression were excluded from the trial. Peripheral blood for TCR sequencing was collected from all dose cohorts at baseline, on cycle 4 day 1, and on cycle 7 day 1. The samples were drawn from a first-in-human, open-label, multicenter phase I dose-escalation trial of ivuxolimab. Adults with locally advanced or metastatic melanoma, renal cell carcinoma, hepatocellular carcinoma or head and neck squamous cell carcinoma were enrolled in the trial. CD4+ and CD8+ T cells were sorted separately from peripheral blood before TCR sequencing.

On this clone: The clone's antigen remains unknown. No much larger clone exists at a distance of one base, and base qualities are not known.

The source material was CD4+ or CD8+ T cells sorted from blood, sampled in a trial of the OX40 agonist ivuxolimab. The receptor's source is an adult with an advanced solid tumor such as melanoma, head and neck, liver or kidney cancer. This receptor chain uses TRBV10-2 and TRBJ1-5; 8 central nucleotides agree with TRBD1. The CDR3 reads CASSEASGGINQPQHF. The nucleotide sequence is TGCGCCAGCAGTGAGGCCTCAGGGGGCATAAATCAGCCCCAGCATTTT.